This T cell receptor (beta chain) was obtained from a study of blood T cell repertoires in COVID-19. Study as a whole: Samples representing acute and convalescent COVID-19 were sourced from the United States, Italy and Spain. T cells, B-cell-depleted T cells, or PBMCs provided the cDNA or gDNA that served as material.

Those enrolled in Seattle joined during active infection and were followed longitudinally afterward. Germline V lookup: CDR1 LNHDA, CDR2 SQIVND (reference sequence). Trimming at V came to 6 bases and at J to 4 bases, leaving 4 bases not matched to a gene. This CDR3 contains 14 residues. Per the original methods: Estimation of nucleated cell counts relied on the amplification of reference gene primers. Generated by immunoSEQ multiplex PCR, the TCRdb table keeps only in-frame clones and is missing some. V, J and clone size were drawn from that table, and D and trimming were deduced from the DNA. The sample contains tens of thousands of clones, approximately 88% of which appear only once.

This receptor was taken from a man in his forties with COVID-19, enrolled during active disease. V is TRBV19 and J is TRBJ1-5; the match to TRBD1 covers 9 bases. The sequenced material came from peripheral blood. CDR3 sequence reads: CASSLGTGNQPQHF. The CDR3 nucleotides read TGTGCCAGTAGCCTCGGGACAGGGAATCAGCCCCAGCATTTT.